This is a list of T cell receptor beta chains from one sample in a study of cytomegalovirus exposure and HLA in healthy donors. Profiled with immunoSEQ multiplex PCR; TCRdb holds only in-frame clones, not every one. This sample has 150,000 to 200,000 clones, with about 71% found just once. The material sequenced was PBMCs. These receptors all stem from a man aged 50 to 60 in good health and CMV-seronegative. The CDR3 runs from the conserved cysteine through the conserved F or W. Fields, in order: J gene, clone size, D gene, V gene, CDR3 protein, CDR3 DNA. D genes are given only for firm matches. Clone size, where shown, is once, few, many, or a class for clones that have expanded.

J: TRBJ2-5
size: NA
D: TRBD2
V: TRBV7-2
CDR3: CASSLTRLAGDPQETQYF
DNA: TGTGCCAGCAGCTTAACCCGGCTAGCGGGGGACCCCCAAGAGACCCAGTACTTC

J: TRBJ2-1
size: NA
D: TRBD2
V: TRBV7-2
CDR3: CASSAGLAGPSSYNEQFF
DNA: TGTGCCAGCAGCGCCGGACTAGCGGGGCCCTCCTCCTACAATGAGCAGTTCTTC

J: TRBJ1-6
size: NA
D: TRBD1
V: TRBV7-9
CDR3: CASSVLTGGNSPLHF
DNA: TGTGCCAGCAGCGTTCTAACAGGGGGAAATTCACCCCTCCACTTT

J: TRBJ1-1
size: NA
D: TRBD1
V: TRBV10-3
CDR3: CATYRGGTMNTEAFF
DNA: TGTGCCACCTACAGGGGAGGCACCATGAACACTGAAGCTTTCTTT

J: TRBJ1-1
size: NA
D: NA
V: TRBV29-1
CDR3: CSVVSVNTEAFF
DNA: TGCAGCGTTGTGTCAGTGAACACTGAAGCTTTCTTT

J: TRBJ1-5
size: NA
D: TRBD1
V: TRBV27
CDR3: CASSYVGQGSQPQHF
DNA: TGTGCCAGCAGTTACGTGGGACAGGGTAGTCAGCCCCAGCATTTT

J: TRBJ2-7
size: NA
D: NA
V: TRBV7-7
CDR3: CASSPLDSGEQYF
DNA: TGTGCCAGCAGCCCCCTGGACTCGGGTGAGCAGTACTTC

J: TRBJ2-7
size: NA
D: TRBD1
V: TRBV5-4
CDR3: CASSVGTGAPYEQYF
DNA: TGTGCCAGCAGCGTCGGGACAGGGGCTCCCTACGAGCAGTACTTC

J: TRBJ2-2
size: few
D: NA
V: TRBV6-5
CDR3: CASKGTDTGELFF
DNA: TGTGCCAGCAAAGGGACTGACACCGGGGAGCTGTTTTTT

J: TRBJ2-3
size: NA
D: NA
V: TRBV20-1
CDR3: CSASNTDTQYF
DNA: TGCAGTGCTTCTAACACAGATACGCAGTATTTT

J: TRBJ1-1
size: NA
D: TRBD1
V: TRBV5-4
CDR3: CASSLGTGMNTEAFF
DNA: TGTGCCAGCAGCTTGGGGACAGGCATGAACACTGAAGCTTTCTTT

J: TRBJ1-5
size: NA
D: TRBD1
V: TRBV28
CDR3: CASSLRQGYQPQHF
DNA: TGTGCCAGCAGTTTACGACAGGGCTATCAGCCCCAGCATTTT

J: TRBJ1-2
size: few
D: NA
V: TRBV7-9
CDR3: CASSLRRINYGYTF
DNA: TGTGCCAGCAGCTTACGCAGGATTAACTATGGCTACACCTTC

J: TRBJ2-1
size: NA
D: NA
V: TRBV2
CDR3: CASSDIPRLKAYNEQFF
DNA: TGTGCCAGCAGTGATATCCCGCGGCTGAAAGCCTACAATGAGCAGTTCTTC

J: TRBJ1-1
size: few
D: NA
V: TRBV11-3
CDR3: CASSSVPLLLGTEAFF
DNA: TGTGCCAGCAGCTCCGTGCCTCTTCTTCTAGGCACTGAAGCTTTCTTT

J: TRBJ1-2
size: once
D: NA
V: TRBV18
CDR3: CASSPPTRGGYTF
DNA: TGTGCCAGCTCACCACCGACCAGGGGTGGCTACACCTTC

J: TRBJ2-5
size: NA
D: TRBD2
V: TRBV5-4
CDR3: CASSPGTSGGAGETQYF
DNA: TGTGCCAGCAGCCCCGGGACTAGCGGGGGGGCCGGAGAGACCCAGTACTTC

J: TRBJ2-5
size: NA
D: TRBD1
V: TRBV7-7
CDR3: CASSSDRGGETQYF
DNA: TGTGCTAGCAGCTCGGACAGGGGCGGGGAGACCCAGTACTTC

J: TRBJ2-6
size: NA
D: TRBD1
V: TRBV4-2
CDR3: CASSQDRDSSGANVLTF
DNA: TGTGCCAGCAGCCAAGATCGGGACAGCTCTGGGGCCAACGTCCTGACTTTC

J: TRBJ1-1
size: NA
D: TRBD1
V: TRBV18
CDR3: CASSTGASEAFF
DNA: TGTGCCAGCTCAACAGGGGCGTCTGAAGCTTTCTTT

J: TRBJ2-5
size: NA
D: TRBD2
V: TRBV4-1
CDR3: CASSQWVGLAGETQYF
DNA: TGCGCCAGCAGCCAATGGGTTGGACTAGCCGGGGAGACCCAGTACTTC

J: TRBJ1-1
size: NA
D: NA
V: TRBV2
CDR3: CASSDNMNTEAFF
DNA: TGTGCCAGCAGTGACAACATGAACACTGAAGCTTTCTTT

J: TRBJ1-1
size: NA
D: TRBD1
V: TRBV6-6
CDR3: CASRFRDSLEAFF
DNA: TGTGCCAGCAGGTTCCGGGACAGCCTTGAAGCTTTCTTT

J: TRBJ1-5
size: NA
D: NA
V: TRBV2
CDR3: CASSAETASNQPQHF
DNA: TGTGCCAGCAGTGCAGAGACAGCTAGCAATCAGCCCCAGCATTTT

J: TRBJ2-7
size: NA
D: NA
V: TRBV5-4
CDR3: CASSFAGPYEQYF
DNA: TGTGCCAGCAGCTTCGCAGGGCCCTACGAGCAGTACTTC

J: TRBJ1-1
size: NA
D: NA
V: TRBV5-1
CDR3: CASSRQGGTEAFF
DNA: TGCGCCAGCAGCCGGCAGGGAGGCACTGAAGCTTTCTTT

J: TRBJ1-2
size: NA
D: TRBD1
V: TRBV15
CDR3: CATSRGEGGSNYGYTF
DNA: TGTGCCACCAGCAGAGGGGAAGGGGGCTCTAACTATGGCTACACCTTC

J: TRBJ2-3
size: once
D: TRBD2
V: TRBV7-3
CDR3: CASSLNPRGSTDTQYF
DNA: TGTGCCAGCAGTCTTAACCCGCGGGGGAGCACAGATACGCAGTATTTT

J: TRBJ2-2
size: NA
D: NA
V: TRBV6-1
CDR3: CASRWNRVTGELFF
DNA: TGTGCCAGCAGGTGGAACAGGGTCACCGGGGAGCTGTTTTTT

J: TRBJ2-1
size: NA
D: NA
V: TRBV4-2
CDR3: CASSQELRFSGGDDEQFF
DNA: TGTGCCAGCAGCCAAGAACTCCGGTTTTCAGGAGGGGACGATGAGCAGTTCTTC

J: TRBJ2-3
size: NA
D: TRBD2
V: TRBV10-3
CDR3: CATAPGLAGPDTQYF
DNA: TGTGCCACTGCACCGGGACTAGCGGGACCAGATACGCAGTATTTT

J: TRBJ1-6
size: NA
D: NA
V: TRBV4-1
CDR3: CASSPPVGDIEYNSPLHF
DNA: TGCGCCAGCAGCCCCCCGGTGGGGGACATCGAGTATAATTCACCCCTCCACTTT

J: TRBJ1-5
size: NA
D: NA
V: TRBV2
CDR3: CASSEGSRGNQPQHF
DNA: TGTGCCAGCAGTGAAGGTAGCAGGGGCAATCAGCCCCAGCATTTT